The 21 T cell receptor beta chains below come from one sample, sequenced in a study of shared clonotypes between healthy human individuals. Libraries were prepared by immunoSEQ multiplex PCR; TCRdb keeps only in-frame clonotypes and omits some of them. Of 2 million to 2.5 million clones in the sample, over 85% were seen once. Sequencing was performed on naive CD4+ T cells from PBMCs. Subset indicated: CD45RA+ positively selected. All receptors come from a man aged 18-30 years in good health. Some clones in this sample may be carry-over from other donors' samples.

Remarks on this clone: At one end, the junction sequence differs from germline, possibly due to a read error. The chain's CDR3 is CASSPGTGLGNAIYF. The CDR3 region has the DNA TGTGCCAGCAGCCCCGGGACAGGACTAGGAAACGCCATATATTTT. The chain is built from TRBV4-2 and TRBJ1-3, with TRBD1 identical over 8 bases. The germline gives CDR1 LGHNA, CDR2 YNFKEQ. The CDR3 spans 15 residues.

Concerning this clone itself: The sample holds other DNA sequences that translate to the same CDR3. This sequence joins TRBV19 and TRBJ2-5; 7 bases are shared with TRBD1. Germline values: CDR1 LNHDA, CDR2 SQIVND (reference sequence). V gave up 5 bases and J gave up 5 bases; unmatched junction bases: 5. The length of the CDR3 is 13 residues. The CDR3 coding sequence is TGTGCCAGTAGTTCCCGACAGGGTGAGACCCAGTACTTC. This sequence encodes CASSSRQGETQYF. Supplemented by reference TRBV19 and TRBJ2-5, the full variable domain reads DGGITQSPKYLFRKEGQNVTLSCEQNLNHDAMYWYRQDPGQGLRLIYYSQIVNDFQKGDIAEGYSVSREKKESFPLTVTSAQKNPTAFYLCASSSRQGETQYFGPGTRLLVL.

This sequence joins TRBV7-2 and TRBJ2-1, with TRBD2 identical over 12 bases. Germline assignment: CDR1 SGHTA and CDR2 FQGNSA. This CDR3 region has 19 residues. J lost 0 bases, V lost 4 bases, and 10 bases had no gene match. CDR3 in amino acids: CASSSKGLAGGPSYNEQFF. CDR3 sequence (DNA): TGTGCCAGCAGCTCCAAGGGACTAGCGGGCGGACCCTCCTACAATGAGCAGTTCTTC.

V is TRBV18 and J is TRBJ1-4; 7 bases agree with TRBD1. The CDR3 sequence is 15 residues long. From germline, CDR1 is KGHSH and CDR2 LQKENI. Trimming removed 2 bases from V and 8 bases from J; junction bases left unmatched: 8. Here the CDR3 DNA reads TGTGCCAGCTCACCAGCGTCCCAGGGGGGGGAAAAACTGTTTTTT. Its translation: CASSPASQGGEKLFF.

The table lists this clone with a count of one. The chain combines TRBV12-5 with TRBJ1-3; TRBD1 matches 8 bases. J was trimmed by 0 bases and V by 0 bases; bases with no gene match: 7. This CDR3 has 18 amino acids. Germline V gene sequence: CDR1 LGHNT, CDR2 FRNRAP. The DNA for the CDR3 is TGTGCTAGTGGTTTGGTCCTAGGACAGGGCGTCTCTGGAAACACCATATATTTT. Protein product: CASGLVLGQGVSGNTIYF.

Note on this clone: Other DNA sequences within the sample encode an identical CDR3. In DNA, the CDR3 is TGTGCCAGCAGCGTAGGGGGTATCACAGATACGCAGTATTTT. Its protein is CASSVGGITDTQYF. This sequence joins TRBV9 and TRBJ2-3; no definite D call. V was cut by 0 bases and J by 2 bases, with 7 bases left in between. The CDR3 length is 14 residues. Germline V CDR1 and CDR2: SGDLS, YYNGEE.

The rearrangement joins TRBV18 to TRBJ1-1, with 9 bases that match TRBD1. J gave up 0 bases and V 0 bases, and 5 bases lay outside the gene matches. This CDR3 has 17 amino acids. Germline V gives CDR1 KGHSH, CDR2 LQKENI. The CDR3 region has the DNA TGTGCCAGCTCACCACCGGGACAGGGAGGAGTGAACACTGAAGCTTTCTTT. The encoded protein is CASSPPGQGGVNTEAFF.

This CDR3 is CASSSTGGGASPNEQYF. CDR3 DNA sequence: TGTGCCAGCAGTTCAACAGGGGGCGGCGCCTCACCGAACGAGCAGTACTTC. The rearrangement links TRBV28 to TRBJ2-7; 9 nucleotides agree with TRBD1. The CDR3 sequence is 17 residues long. Germline CDR1 MDHEN, CDR2 SYDVKM. The junction had 15 bases not matched to a gene; V was cut back by 4 bases and J by 5 bases.

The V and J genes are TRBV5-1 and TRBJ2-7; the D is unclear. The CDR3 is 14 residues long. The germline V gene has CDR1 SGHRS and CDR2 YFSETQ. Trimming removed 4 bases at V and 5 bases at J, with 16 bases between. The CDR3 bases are TGCGCCAGCAGCGTGTCCTGGGGTGGAGACGAGCAGTACTTC. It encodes CASSVSWGGDEQYF.

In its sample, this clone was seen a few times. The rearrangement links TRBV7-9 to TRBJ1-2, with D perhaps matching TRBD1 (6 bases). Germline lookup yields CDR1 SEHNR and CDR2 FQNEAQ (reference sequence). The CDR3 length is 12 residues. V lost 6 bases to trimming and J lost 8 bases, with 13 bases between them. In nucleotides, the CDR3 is TGTGCCAGCAGAAAAGGGGGGAGCGGCTACACCTTC. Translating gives CASRKGGSGYTF.

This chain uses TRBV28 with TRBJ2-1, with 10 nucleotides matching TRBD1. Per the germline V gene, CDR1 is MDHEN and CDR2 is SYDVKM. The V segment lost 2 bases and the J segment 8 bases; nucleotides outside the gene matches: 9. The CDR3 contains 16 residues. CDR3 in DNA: TGTGCCAGCAGTTTACCGGGACAGGGGTGGCTCCATGAGCAGTTCTTC. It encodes CASSLPGQGWLHEQFF.

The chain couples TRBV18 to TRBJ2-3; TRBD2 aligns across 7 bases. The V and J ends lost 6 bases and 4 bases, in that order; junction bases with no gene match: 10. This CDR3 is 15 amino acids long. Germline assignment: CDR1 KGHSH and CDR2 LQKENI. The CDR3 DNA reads TGTGCCAGCTCTCTCGTAAGTCGGGGGGCAGATACGCAGTATTTT. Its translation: CASSLVSRGADTQYF.

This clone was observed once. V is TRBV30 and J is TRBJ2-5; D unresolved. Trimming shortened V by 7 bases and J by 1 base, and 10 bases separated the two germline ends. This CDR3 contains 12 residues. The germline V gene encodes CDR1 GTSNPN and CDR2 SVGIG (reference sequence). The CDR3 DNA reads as TGTGCCTTTGGAGAAATCCAAGAGACCCAGTACTTC. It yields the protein CAFGEIQETQYF.

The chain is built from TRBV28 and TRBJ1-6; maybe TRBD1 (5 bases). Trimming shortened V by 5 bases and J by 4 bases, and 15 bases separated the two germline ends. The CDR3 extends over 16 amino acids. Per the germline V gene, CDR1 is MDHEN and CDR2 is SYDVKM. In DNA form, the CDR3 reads TGTGCCAGCAGTACCGGTGGGGCCGTGTATAATTCACCCCTCCACTTT. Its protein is CASSTGGAVYNSPLHF.

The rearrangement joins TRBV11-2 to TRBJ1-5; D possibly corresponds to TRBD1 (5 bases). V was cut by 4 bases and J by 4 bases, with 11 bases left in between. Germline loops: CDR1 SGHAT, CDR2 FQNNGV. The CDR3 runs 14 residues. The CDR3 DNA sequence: TGTGCCAGCAGCTCGGGGCCAGTTAATCAGCCCCAGCATTTT. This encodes CASSSGPVNQPQHF.

DNA for the CDR3: TGTGCCAGCAGCTTAACGCAGGGTTTCGGAGATACGCAGTATTTT. As protein: CASSLTQGFGDTQYF. The chain carries TRBV5-6 and TRBJ2-3; the D gene is possibly TRBD1 (5 bases). Germline V CDR1 and CDR2: SGHDT, YYEEEE. The CDR3 runs to 15 residues. The V end lost 2 bases, the J end lost 5 bases, and 15 bases lay between the germline ends. Full variable domain (remainder filled in from reference TRBV5-6 and TRBJ2-3): DAGVTQSPTHLIKTRGQQVTLRCSPKSGHDTVSWYQQALGQGPQFIFQYYEEEERQRGNFPDRFSGHQFPNYSSELNVNALLLGDSALYLCASSLTQGFGDTQYFGPGTRLTVL.

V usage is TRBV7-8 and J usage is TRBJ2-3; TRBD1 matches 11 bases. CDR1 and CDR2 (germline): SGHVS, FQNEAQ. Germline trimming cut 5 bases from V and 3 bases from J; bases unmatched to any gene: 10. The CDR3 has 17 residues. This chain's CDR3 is CASSKRPGQGATDTQYF. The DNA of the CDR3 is TGTGCCAGCAGCAAACGCCCAGGACAGGGGGCTACAGATACGCAGTATTTT.

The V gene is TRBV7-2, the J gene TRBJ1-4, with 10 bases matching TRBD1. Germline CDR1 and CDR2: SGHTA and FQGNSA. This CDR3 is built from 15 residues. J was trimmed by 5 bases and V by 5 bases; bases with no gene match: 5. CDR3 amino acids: CASSSRQGANEKLFF. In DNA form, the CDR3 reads TGTGCCAGCAGCAGCCGACAGGGGGCGAATGAAAAACTGTTTTTT.

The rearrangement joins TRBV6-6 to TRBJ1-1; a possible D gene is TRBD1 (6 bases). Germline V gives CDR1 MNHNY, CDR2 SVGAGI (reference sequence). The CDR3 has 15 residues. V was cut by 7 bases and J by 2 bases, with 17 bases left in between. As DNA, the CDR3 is TGTGCCAGCATTCCGACAGGCAGGATTAACACTGAAGCTTTCTTT. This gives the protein CASIPTGRINTEAFF.

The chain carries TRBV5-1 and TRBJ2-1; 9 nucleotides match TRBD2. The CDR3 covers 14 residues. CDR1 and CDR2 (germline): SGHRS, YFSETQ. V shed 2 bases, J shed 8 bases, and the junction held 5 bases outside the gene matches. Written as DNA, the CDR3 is TGCGCCAGCAGCTTATCTAGCGGGACCTATGAGCAGTTCTTC. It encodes CASSLSSGTYEQFF.

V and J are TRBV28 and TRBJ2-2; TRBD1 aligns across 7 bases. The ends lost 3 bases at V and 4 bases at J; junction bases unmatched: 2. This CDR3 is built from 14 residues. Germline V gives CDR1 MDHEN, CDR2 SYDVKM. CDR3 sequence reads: CASSLGQLTGELFF. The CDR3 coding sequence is TGTGCCAGCAGTTTGGGACAGCTCACCGGGGAGCTGTTTTTT.